This TCR beta chain was captured by sequencing in a study of identical twins. General observations from the study: Out-of-frame beta chain sequences displayed weaker excess sharing between twins. For zero-insertion analyses, partial confounding could come from invariant MAIT and iNKT cells. Insertions ran lower in abundant cord blood beta clonotypes, though not in memory repertoires.

The V and J ends lost 7 bases and 6 bases respectively, with 17 bases between them. The CDR3 covers 13 residues. CDR1 is SQVTM and CDR2 is ANQGSEA in the germline V gene. This clonotype was found many times. The antigen is not known. A template switching step contributed a universal primer site, while unique molecular identifiers were present in the cDNA. TCRdb reanalysed the 5' RACE reads using MiXCR and keeps one entry per CDR3 protein. The data contain 1.5 million to 2 million distinct CDR3 sequences, around 33% of them seen just once; the ten biggest clones take up approximately 0.25%. The TCR was taken from a newborn girl in good health. This chain uses TRBV29-1 with TRBJ2-3; the D is unclear. The specimen sequenced was cord blood. The CDR3 here is CSANRVPSDTQYF. The CDR3 nucleotides read TGCAGCGCCAACCGGGTCCCTTCGGATACGCAGTATTTT.